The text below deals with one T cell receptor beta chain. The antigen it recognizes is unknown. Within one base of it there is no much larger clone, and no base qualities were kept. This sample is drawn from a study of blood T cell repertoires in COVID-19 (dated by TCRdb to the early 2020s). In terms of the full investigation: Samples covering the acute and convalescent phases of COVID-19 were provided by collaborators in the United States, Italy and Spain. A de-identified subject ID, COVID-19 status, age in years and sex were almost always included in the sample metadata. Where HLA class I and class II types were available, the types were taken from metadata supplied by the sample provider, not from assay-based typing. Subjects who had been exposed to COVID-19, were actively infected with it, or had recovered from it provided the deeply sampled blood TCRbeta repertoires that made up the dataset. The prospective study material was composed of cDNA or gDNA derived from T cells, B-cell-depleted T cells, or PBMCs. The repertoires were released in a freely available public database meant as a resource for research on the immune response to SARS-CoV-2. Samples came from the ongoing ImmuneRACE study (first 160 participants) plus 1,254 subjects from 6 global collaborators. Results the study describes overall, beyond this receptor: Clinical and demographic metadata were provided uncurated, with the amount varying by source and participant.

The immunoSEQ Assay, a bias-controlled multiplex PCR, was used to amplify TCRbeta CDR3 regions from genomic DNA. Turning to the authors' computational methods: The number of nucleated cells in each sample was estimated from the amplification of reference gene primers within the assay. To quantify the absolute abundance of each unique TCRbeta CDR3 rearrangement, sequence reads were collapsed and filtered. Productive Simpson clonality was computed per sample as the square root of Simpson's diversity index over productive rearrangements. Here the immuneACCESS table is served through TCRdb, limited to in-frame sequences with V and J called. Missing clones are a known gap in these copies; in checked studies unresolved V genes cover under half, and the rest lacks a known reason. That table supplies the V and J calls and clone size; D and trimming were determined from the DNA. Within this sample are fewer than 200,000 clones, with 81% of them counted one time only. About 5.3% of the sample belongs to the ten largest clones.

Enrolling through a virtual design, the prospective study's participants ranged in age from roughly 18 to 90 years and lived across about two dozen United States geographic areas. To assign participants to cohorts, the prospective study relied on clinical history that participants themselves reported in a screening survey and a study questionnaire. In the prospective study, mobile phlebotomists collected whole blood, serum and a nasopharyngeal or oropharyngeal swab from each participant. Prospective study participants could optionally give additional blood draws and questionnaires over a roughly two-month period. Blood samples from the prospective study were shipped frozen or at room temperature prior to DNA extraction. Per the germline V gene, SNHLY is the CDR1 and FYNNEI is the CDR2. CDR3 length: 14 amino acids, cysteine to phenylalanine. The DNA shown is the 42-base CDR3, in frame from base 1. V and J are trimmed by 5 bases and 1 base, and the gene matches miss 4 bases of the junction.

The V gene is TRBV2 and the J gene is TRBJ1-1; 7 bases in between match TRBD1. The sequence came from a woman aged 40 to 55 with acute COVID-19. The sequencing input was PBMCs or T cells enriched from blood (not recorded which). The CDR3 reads CASSPWDRNTEAFF. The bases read TGTGCCAGCAGTCCTTGGGACAGGAACACTGAAGCTTTCTTT.